These 22 T cell receptor beta chains share one sample of origin, sequenced in a study of early T cells in non-severe SARS-CoV-2 infection. One entry per CDR3 protein, called by TCRdb with MiXCR from the 5' RACE reads. The table shows some 57,000 distinct CDR3 sequences, with about 10% occurring only once. Sequencing was performed on whole blood. These receptors all stem from an adult who was a healthcare worker with PCR-confirmed SARS-CoV-2 infection or an uninfected control (not recorded which).

In this sample, this clonotype turned up many times. At one end the junction does not follow the germline gene, possibly because of a read error. The chain links TRBV7-7 to TRBJ1-1; D ambiguous. The germline V gene has CDR1 SSHAT and CDR2 FNYEAQ (reference sequence). The CDR3 sequence is 13 residues long. CDR3 in DNA: TGTGCTAGCAGCCCCGGACCGAACACTGAAGCTTTCTTT. It yields the protein CASSPGPNTEAFF.

In DNA form, the CDR3 reads TGTGCCTGGAGTGTTAGGGGGAGCTATGGCTACACCTTC. It translates to CAWSVRGSYGYTF. The chain links TRBV30 to TRBJ1-2, with D tentatively TRBD1 (6 bases). V lost 0 bases and J 4 bases, leaving 9 bases between the germline ends. The V gene's germline CDR1 is GTSNPN and CDR2 SVGIG (reference sequence). The CDR3 runs 13 residues.

The sample holds a few counts of this clonotype. The genes are TRBV9 and TRBJ2-2; TRBD2 agrees at 8 bases. This CDR3 has 17 residues. The V segment lost 0 bases and the J segment 7 bases; nucleotides outside the gene matches: 11. Germline CDR1 is SGDLS and CDR2 is YYNGEE. The CDR3 loop is CASSVVKAGAGNGELFF. The CDR3 nucleotides read TGTGCCAGCAGCGTAGTTAAAGCGGGGGCCGGTAACGGGGAGCTGTTTTTT.

This chain links TRBV6-5 with TRBJ1-2; no firm D call. The V and J ends lost 0 bases and 4 bases respectively, with 9 bases between them. Germline V gene data show CDR1 as MNHEY and CDR2 as SVGAGI. The CDR3 sequence is 14 residues long. This chain's CDR3 is CASSYSQAPYGYTF. DNA for the CDR3: TGTGCCAGCAGTTACTCCCAGGCGCCCTATGGCTACACCTTC.

This clonotype was found a few times. The V and J genes are TRBV7-9 and TRBJ1-1; D might be TRBD1 (6 bases). The V end was cut by 3 bases, the J end by 8 bases, with 16 bases between. Germline values: CDR1 SEHNR, CDR2 FQNEAQ (reference sequence). CDR3 size: 14 residues. The CDR3 sequence: CASSLGWGPLEAFF. The CDR3 nucleotides are TGTGCCAGCAGCTTGGGATGGGGGCCCCTCGAAGCTTTCTTT.

This clonotype appeared many times. The chain recombines TRBV12-3 or TRBV12-4 with TRBJ2-5; the D is unclear. This CDR3 spans 14 amino acids. The V and J ends lost 5 bases and 5 bases respectively, with 15 bases between them. The CDR3 is CASSLQAFGETQYF. CDR3 sequence (DNA): TGTGCCAGCAGTCTGCAGGCTTTCGGGGAGACCCAGTACTTC.

About this clonotype itself: A read error may account for a junction end that differs from germline. The chain employs TRBV20-1 and TRBJ1-2, with D unresolved. Germline V gene sequence: CDR1 DFQATT, CDR2 SNEGSKA (reference sequence). CDR3 size: 9 residues. DNA of the CDR3: TGCAGTGCTAGAAACCTAGGCTTCTTC. Its translation is CSARNLGFF.

Note on this clonotype: One end of the junction is discordant with germline, which a read error may explain. The chain recombines TRBV28 with TRBJ2-7; 15 nucleotides match TRBD2. The CDR3 has 15 residues. Germline CDR1 and CDR2: MDHEN and SYDVKM. The CDR3 loop is CASSPPRTSGGAFSF. DNA for the CDR3: TGTGCCAGCAGTCCCCCCCGGACTAGCGGGGGGGCTTTTTCCTTC.

This clonotype was counted between two and nine times. The chain links TRBV9 to TRBJ2-2, with a weak D call TRBD1 (6 bases). Per the germline V gene, CDR1 is SGDLS and CDR2 is YYNGEE. This CDR3 contains 14 residues. V was clipped by 3 bases and J by 4 bases, with 10 bases between them. The CDR3 DNA follows: TGTGCCAGCAGCGCACAGGGTGGCACCGGGGAGCTGTTTTTT. Protein sequence: CASSAQGGTGELFF.

The rearrangement joins TRBV29-1 to TRBJ1-1; perhaps TRBD1 as D (6 bases). The germline gives CDR1 SQVTM, CDR2 ANQGSEA. CDR3 length equals 14 residues. V lost 8 bases and J lost 4, with 20 bases in between. CDR3 region: CSLGDMALGTEAFF. The CDR3 nucleotides read TGCAGCCTTGGGGACATGGCTCTTGGCACTGAAGCTTTCTTT. Combining the CDR3 with reference TRBV29-1 and TRBJ1-1 gives the whole variable domain SAVISQKPSRDICQRGTSLTIQCQVDSQVTMMFWYRQQPGQSLTLIATANQGSEATYESGFVIDKFPISRPNLTFSTLTVSNMSPEDSSIYLCSLGDMALGTEAFFGQGTRLTVV.

This clonotype was seen repeatedly, ten times or more. V gene TRBV5-6 combines with J gene TRBJ2-6; D might be TRBD2 (5 bases). V was trimmed by 0 bases and J by 2 bases, leaving 6 bases between them. This CDR3 contains 15 residues. CDR1 is SGHDT, CDR2 YYEEEE, per germline. The CDR3 DNA follows: TGTGCCAGCAGCTTGGGGGGAGCTGGGGCCAACGTCCTGACTTTC. This codes for CASSLGGAGANVLTF.

This clonotype occurred many times. The chain uses TRBV7-6 and TRBJ1-5; 8 bases match TRBD1. J gave up 1 base and V 5 bases, and 7 bases lay outside the gene matches. Germline assignment: CDR1 SGHVS and CDR2 FNYEAQ. The CDR3 has 16 amino acids. The CDR3 DNA sequence: TGTGCCAGCAGCCCCGGACAGGGACTAAGCAATCAGCCCCAGCATTTT. Translating it yields CASSPGQGLSNQPQHF.

In its sample, this clonotype was seen a few times. The chain combines TRBV4-3 with TRBJ2-7, with 9 positions matching TRBD1. CDR3 length equals 17 residues. In germline, CDR1 is LGHNA, CDR2 YSLEER. Trimming cost V 3 bases and J 4 bases; bases outside gene matches: 13. CDR3 in amino acids: CASSQRTGARGWYEQYF. In nucleotides, the CDR3 is TGCGCCAGCAGCCAGAGGACAGGGGCCCGCGGTTGGTACGAGCAGTACTTC.

This clonotype has ten or more counts. This chain joins TRBV12-3 or TRBV12-4 and TRBJ2-7; D ambiguous. The CDR3 spans 15 residues. V lost 3 bases and J 0 bases, leaving 12 bases between the germline ends. CDR3 nucleotide sequence: TGTGCCAGCAGTTTTGGTTCGGTGAGCTCCTACGAGCAGTACTTC. Residues: CASSFGSVSSYEQYF.

The chain joins TRBV5-5 to TRBJ1-6; D uncertain. V was clipped by 3 bases and J by 5 bases, with 12 bases between them. This CDR3 has 15 residues. In germline, CDR1 is SGHKS, CDR2 YYEKEE (reference sequence). The CDR3 loop reads CASSSMLSDNSPLHF. The CDR3 nucleotides are TGTGCCAGCAGCTCAATGTTGTCCGATAATTCACCCCTCCACTTT.

This clonotype turned up a few times. The chain recombines TRBV30 with TRBJ2-3; D not resolved. Germline assignment: CDR1 GTSNPN and CDR2 SVGIG (reference sequence). The ends were cut back, 0 bases at V and 5 bases at J, with 9 bases in the middle. The length of the CDR3 is 13 residues. This chain's CDR3 is CAWSVQRGDTQYF. The DNA for the CDR3 is TGTGCCTGGAGTGTACAGCGTGGAGATACGCAGTATTTT. The full variable domain, completed using reference TRBV30 and TRBJ2-3, is SQTIHQWPATLVQPVGSPLSLECTVEGTSNPNLYWYRQAAGRGLQLLFYSVGIGQISSEVPQNLSASRPQDRQFILSSKKLLLSDSGFYLCAWSVQRGDTQYFGPGTRLTVL.

This clonotype was recorded at least ten times. For the CDR3, the DNA is TGCGCCAGCAGCCCCACAGGGGGGGGAAACACCATATATTTT. It specifies CASSPTGGGNTIYF. The V call is TRBV5-1, the J call TRBJ1-3; 8 nucleotides align to TRBD1. J lost 4 bases, V lost 4 bases, and 4 bases had no gene match. The germline V gene encodes CDR1 SGHRS and CDR2 YFSETQ. CDR3 size: 14 residues.

The chain has TRBV14 and TRBJ1-2; D not resolved. The CDR3 is made up of 14 amino acids. The germline V and J ends were trimmed by 8 bases and 0 bases, with 13 bases remaining between them. Germline CDR1 and CDR2: SGHDN and FVKESK. The DNA for the CDR3 is TGTGCCAGCTCCGCCCGCGCAACTAACTATGGCTACACCTTC. Encoded protein: CASSARATNYGYTF. The entire variable domain, with the rest obtained from reference TRBV14 and TRBJ1-2, is as follows: EAGVTQFPSHSVIEKGQTVTLRCDPISGHDNLYWYRRVMGKEIKFLLHFVKESKQDESGMPNNRFLAERTGGTYSTLKVQPAELEDSGVYFCASSARATNYGYTFGSGTRLTVV.

This clonotype has a count of ten or more. This chain joins TRBV7-8 and TRBJ2-7; D gene uncertain. The CDR3 is 14 amino acids. CDR1 is SGHVS and CDR2 is FQNEAQ in the germline V gene. V was shortened by 5 bases and J by 5 bases, with 16 bases between the two germline ends. The CDR3 sequence: CASSRSTHSDEQYF. CDR3 DNA sequence: TGTGCCAGCAGCCGATCGACCCATTCGGACGAGCAGTACTTC.

The chain is built from TRBV12-3 or TRBV12-4 and TRBJ1-3; tentative D call: TRBD1 (6 bases). Trimming cost V 3 bases and J 1 base, with 10 bases left between them. This CDR3 is built from 15 residues. The CDR3 here is CASSFWGPSGNTIYF. CDR3 bases: TGTGCCAGCAGTTTCTGGGGGCCTTCTGGAAACACCATATATTTT.

This clonotype was picked up many times. This rearrangement joins TRBV5-4 to TRBJ2-7; D is unresolved. V was shortened by 0 bases and J by 3 bases, with 7 bases between the two germline ends. Looked up from germline, CDR1 is SGHNT and CDR2 is YYREEE (reference sequence). The CDR3 contains 13 residues. The CDR3 region is CASSLAGLYEQYF. The CDR3 region has the DNA TGTGCCAGCAGCTTGGCCGGCCTCTACGAGCAGTACTTC.

This clonotype came up many times. The chain has TRBV6-2 or TRBV6-3 and TRBJ2-2; 8 bases line up with TRBD1. V shed 5 bases and J 5 bases; nucleotides not matched to a gene: 7. Germline V gives CDR1 MNHEY, CDR2 SVGEGT. There are 15 residues in the CDR3. CDR3 in amino acids: CASSPPDRATGELFF. The DNA of the CDR3 is TGTGCCAGCAGTCCCCCGGACAGGGCTACCGGGGAGCTGTTTTTT.